This T cell receptor (beta chain) was captured by sequencing in a study of T cells after posttransplantation cyclophosphamide. Data came from immunoSEQ multiplex PCR; TCRdb stores just in-frame clones and leaves some out. Among 20,000 to 25,000 clones listed, about 97% were seen once. Cells defined as naive were viable CD3+CD4+ or CD3+CD8+ and CCR7+CD45RA+CD45RO-CD95-CD27+CD28+. The origin of this receptor is a man aged 45-60 years in good health, CMV-negative, and a related stem cell transplant donor. Sequencing used naive CD4+ T cells sorted from PBMCs.

The CDR3: CASSPQGGYNEQFF. The DNA of the CDR3 is TGTGCCAGCAGCCCCCAGGGGGGCTACAATGAGCAGTTCTTC. The chain uses TRBV7-3 and TRBJ2-1, with TRBD1 as a possible D gene (7 bases). CDR1 is SGHTA and CDR2 is FQGTGA in the germline V gene. The V gene lost 5 bases and the J gene lost 3 bases, with 11 bases spanning the gap. The CDR3 is 14 residues long. The full variable domain, in which reference TRBV7-3 and TRBJ2-1 provide the parts outside the CDR3, is GAGVSQTPSNKVTEKGKYVELRCDPISGHTALYWYRQSLGQGPEFLIYFQGTGAADDSGLPNDRFFAVRPEGSVSTLKIQRTERGDSAVYLCASSPQGGYNEQFFGPGTRLTVL.